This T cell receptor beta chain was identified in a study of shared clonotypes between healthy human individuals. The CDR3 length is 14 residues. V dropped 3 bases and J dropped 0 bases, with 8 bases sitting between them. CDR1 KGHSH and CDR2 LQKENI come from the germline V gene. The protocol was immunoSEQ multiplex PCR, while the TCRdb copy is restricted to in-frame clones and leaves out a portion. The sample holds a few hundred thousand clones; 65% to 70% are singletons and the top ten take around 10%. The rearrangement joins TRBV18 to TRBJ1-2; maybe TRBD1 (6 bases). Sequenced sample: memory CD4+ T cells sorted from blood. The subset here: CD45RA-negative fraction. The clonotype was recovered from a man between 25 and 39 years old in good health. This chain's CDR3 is CASSPRTANYGYTF. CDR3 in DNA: TGTGCCAGCTCACCGCGGACAGCTAACTATGGCTACACCTTC.